These 13 T cell receptor beta chains were sequenced from one sample in a study of Ad26.COV2.S vaccination and SARS-CoV-2 variants. The assay was immunoSEQ multiplex PCR, and TCRdb's table has in-frame clones only and misses some. There are 400,000 to 450,000 clones in the sample; around nine tenths occur only once, and 10% to 15% lies in the top ten. The treatment here: around 19 received Ad26.COV2.S at low or high dose, single or two shots; several received placebo; per-sample allocation not given. At day 63 after the first vaccine or placebo injection, samples were drawn. The source was peripheral blood, collected in a trial of Ad26.COV2.S vaccine versus placebo. The origin of the receptors is a person aged 18-65 years who received the Ad26.COV2.S COVID-19 vaccine or a placebo.

The chain combines TRBV6-5 with TRBJ2-1; D unresolved. This CDR3 comprises 16 residues. Trimming left V 2 bases short and J 2 bases short, with 13 bases between. CDR1 MNHEY and CDR2 SVGAGI come from the germline V gene. The CDR3: CASSYQDIGPYNEQFF. CDR3 DNA sequence: TGTGCCAGCAGTTACCAAGACATCGGACCCTACAATGAGCAGTTCTTC.

The V gene is TRBV6-5, the J gene TRBJ2-1; 8 bases are a match to TRBD2. Germline CDR1 is MNHEY and CDR2 is SVGAGI. Germline trimming cut 4 bases from V and 1 base from J; bases unmatched to any gene: 6. CDR3 size: 16 residues. The chain's CDR3 is CASSWGSGESYNEQFF. The DNA of the CDR3 is TGTGCCAGCAGTTGGGGTAGCGGGGAGTCCTACAATGAGCAGTTCTTC.

The CDR3 is CASSFRGSKNIQYF. The CDR3 nucleotides are TGTGCCAGCAGCTTTAGGGGGTCCAAAAACATTCAGTACTTC. The chain carries TRBV5-6 and TRBJ2-4; D might be TRBD1 (6 bases). Germline CDR1 SGHDT, CDR2 YYEEEE. V gave up 2 bases and J gave up 2 bases, with 8 bases separating them. The CDR3 runs to 14 residues.

This sequence joins TRBV4-3 and TRBJ2-3; the D is unclear. This CDR3 contains 12 residues. Germline CDR1 and CDR2: LGHNA and YSLEER. The V and J ends lost 1 base and 5 bases respectively, with 4 bases between them. As DNA, the CDR3 is TGCGCCAGCAGCCAAGTGGGAGATACGCAGTATTTT. It is translated as CASSQVGDTQYF.

The DNA of the CDR3 is TGTGCCAGCAAACCTAGCGAGACCCAGTACTTC. This translates into CASKPSETQYF. The chain uses TRBV2 and TRBJ2-5; possibly TRBD2 for D (5 bases). Between the trimmed V and J ends, which lost 7 bases and 5 bases, there was a span of 8 bases. This CDR3 region has 11 residues. Per germline, CDR1 SNHLY and CDR2 FYNNEI.

As for this clone: Other DNA variants within this sample encode the same CDR3. J is TRBJ2-7 and V is TRBV30; no reliable D call. CDR3 length: 12 amino acids. Germline-derived CDR1 and CDR2 are GTSNPN and SVGIG (reference sequence). V shed 2 bases and J shed 4 bases, with 9 bases lying between them. CDR3 nucleotide sequence: TGTGCCTGGAGTCGTGGGATTTACGAGCAGTACTTC. Encoded protein: CAWSRGIYEQYF. The full variable domain, with the rest looked up from reference TRBV30 and TRBJ2-7, is SQTIHQWPATLVQPVGSPLSLECTVEGTSNPNLYWYRQAAGRGLQLLFYSVGIGQISSEVPQNLSASRPQDRQFILSSKKLLLSDSGFYLCAWSRGIYEQYFGPGTRLTVT.

The genes are TRBV7-2 and TRBJ2-1; the D is unclear. V lost 5 bases to trimming and J lost 0 bases, with 11 bases between them. Germline V lookup: CDR1 SGHTA, CDR2 FQGNSA. The CDR3 is 15 residues long. The CDR3 here is CASSINGLSYNEQFF. CDR3 coding DNA: TGTGCCAGCAGCATCAACGGGCTCTCCTACAATGAGCAGTTCTTC.

The chain joins TRBV30 to TRBJ1-1, with D perhaps matching TRBD1 (5 bases). There are 11 residues in the CDR3. V was clipped by 1 base and J by 10 bases, with 10 bases between them. Germline V gene sequence: CDR1 GTSNPN, CDR2 SVGIG (reference sequence). The DNA of the CDR3 is TGTGCCTGGAGTGAAGGGGCCGGAGCTTTCTTT. Residues: CAWSEGAGAFF.

The V gene is TRBV7-2, the J gene TRBJ2-5, with 11 nucleotides matching TRBD1. V lost 5 bases to trimming and J lost 9 bases; unmatched junction nucleotides: 8. Germline CDR1 and CDR2: SGHTA and FQGNSA. CDR3 length: 14 amino acids. The CDR3 here is CASSLGQGARAQYF. CDR3 coding DNA: TGTGCCAGCAGCCTCGGACAGGGGGCGAGGGCCCAGTACTTC.

This sequence joins TRBV30 and TRBJ2-3; D ambiguous. This CDR3 is built from 14 residues. V lost 0 bases and J 1 base, leaving 8 bases between the germline ends. Germline V gene data show CDR1 as GTSNPN and CDR2 as SVGIG (reference sequence). For the CDR3, the DNA is TGTGCCTGGAGTGTACTCTCGCGCACAGATACGCAGTATTTT. Amino acids: CAWSVLSRTDTQYF.

This clone has just one count. The chain combines TRBV6-2 or TRBV6-3 with TRBJ2-7; TRBD2 agrees at 13 bases. The CDR3 is 18 amino acids. Germline assignment: CDR1 MNHEY and CDR2 SVGEGT. The trim removed 1 base at V and 0 bases at J, leaving 6 bases unmatched. In DNA form, the CDR3 reads TGTGCCAGCAGTTACTACCCGGGACTAGCGGGGAACTCCTACGAGCAGTACTTC. Its translation: CASSYYPGLAGNSYEQYF.

The rearrangement joins TRBV25-1 to TRBJ1-4; 11 nucleotides line up with TRBD1. Per germline, CDR1 MGHDK and CDR2 SYGVNS. Trimming took 4 bases from V and 4 from J; bases not matched to a gene: 8. This CDR3 is built from 17 residues. In DNA form, the CDR3 reads TGTGCCAGCAGTGGTTATAAGGGGACAGGGGGTAATGAAAAACTGTTTTTT. Its translation: CASSGYKGTGGNEKLFF.

The rearrangement links TRBV9 to TRBJ1-2, with D possibly matching TRBD1 (5 bases). The CDR3 is 14 amino acids. Trimming stripped 0 bases from V and 4 bases from J, with 10 bases between. The germline gives CDR1 SGDLS, CDR2 YYNGEE. The CDR3 nucleotides read TGTGCCAGCAGCGTAGCCCAGGGCACCTATGGCTACACCTTC. This translates into CASSVAQGTYGYTF.